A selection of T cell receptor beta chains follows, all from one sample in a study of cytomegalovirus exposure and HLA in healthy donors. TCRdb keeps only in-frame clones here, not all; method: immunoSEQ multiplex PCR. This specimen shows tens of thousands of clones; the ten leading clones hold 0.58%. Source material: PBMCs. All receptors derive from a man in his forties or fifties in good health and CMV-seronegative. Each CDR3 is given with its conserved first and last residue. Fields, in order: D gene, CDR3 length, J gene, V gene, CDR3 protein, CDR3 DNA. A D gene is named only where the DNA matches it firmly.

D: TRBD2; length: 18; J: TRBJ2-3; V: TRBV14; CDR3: CASSQAGTSIGGTDTQYF; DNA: TGTGCCAGCAGCCAAGCCGGGACTAGCATAGGAGGCACAGATACGCAGTATTTT
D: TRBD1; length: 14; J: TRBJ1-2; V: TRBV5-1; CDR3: CASSLGQGSYGYTF; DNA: TGCGCCAGCAGCTTGGGACAGGGGAGCTATGGCTACACCTTC
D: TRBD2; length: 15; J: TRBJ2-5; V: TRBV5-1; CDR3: CASSLTGGLQETQYF; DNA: TGCGCCAGCAGCTTGACGGGGGGGCTCCAAGAGACCCAGTACTTC
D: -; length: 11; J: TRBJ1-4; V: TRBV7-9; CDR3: CASSFSEKLFF; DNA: TGTGCCAGCAGCTTCTCGGAAAAACTGTTTTTT
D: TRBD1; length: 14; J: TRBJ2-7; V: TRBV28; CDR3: CASSIGQGPDEQYF; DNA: TGTGCCAGCAGTATCGGACAGGGTCCCGACGAGCAGTACTTC
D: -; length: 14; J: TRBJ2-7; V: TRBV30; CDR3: CAWSEVAGTYEQYF; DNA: TGTGCCTGGAGTGAGGTCGCAGGGACCTACGAGCAGTACTTC
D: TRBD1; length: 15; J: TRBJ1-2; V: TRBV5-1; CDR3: CASSPSGQGARGYTF; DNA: TGCGCCAGCAGCCCCTCCGGACAGGGGGCTAGGGGCTACACCTTC
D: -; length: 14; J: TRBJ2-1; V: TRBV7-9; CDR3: CASSFGGPYNEQFF; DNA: TGTGCCAGCAGCTTCGGGGGGCCCTACAATGAGCAGTTCTTC
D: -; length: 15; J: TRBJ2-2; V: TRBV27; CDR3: CASSPWAGGTGELFF; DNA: TGTGCCAGCAGTCCCTGGGCAGGGGGGACCGGGGAGCTGTTTTTT
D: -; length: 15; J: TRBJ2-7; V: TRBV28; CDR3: CASSFQTGNRYEQYF; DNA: TGTGCCAGCAGTTTCCAAACAGGCAACCGCTACGAGCAGTACTTC